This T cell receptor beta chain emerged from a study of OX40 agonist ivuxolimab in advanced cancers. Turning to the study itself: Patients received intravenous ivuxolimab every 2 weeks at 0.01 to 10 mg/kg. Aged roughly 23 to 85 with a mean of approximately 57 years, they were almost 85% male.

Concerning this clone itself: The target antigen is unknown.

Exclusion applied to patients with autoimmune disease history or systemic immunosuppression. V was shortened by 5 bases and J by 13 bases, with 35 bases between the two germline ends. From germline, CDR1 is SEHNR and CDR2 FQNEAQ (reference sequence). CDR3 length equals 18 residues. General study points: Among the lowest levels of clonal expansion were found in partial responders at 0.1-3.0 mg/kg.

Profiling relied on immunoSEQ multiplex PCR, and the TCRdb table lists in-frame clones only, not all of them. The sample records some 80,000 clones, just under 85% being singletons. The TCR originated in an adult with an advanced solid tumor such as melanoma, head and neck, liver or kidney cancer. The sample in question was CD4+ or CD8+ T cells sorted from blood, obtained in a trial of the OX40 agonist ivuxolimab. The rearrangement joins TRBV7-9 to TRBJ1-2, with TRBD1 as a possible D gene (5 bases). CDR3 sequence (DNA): TGTGCCAGCAGCAGGCTGGAGGCTTCGGGACGGAACCACTATGATCGCACCTTC. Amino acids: CASSRLEASGRNHYDRTF.